This T cell receptor beta chain was found in a study of cytomegalovirus exposure and HLA in healthy donors. Vbeta (60) and Jbeta (13) primers were used in the PCR. Some clones are missing from TCRdb's copy, which holds only in-frame ones; the method was immunoSEQ multiplex PCR. The sample consists of roughly 120,000 clones, approximately 72% of them appearing once. From germline, CDR1 is MGHDK and CDR2 SYGVNS. Trimming pared 1 base from V and 3 bases from J, leaving 15 bases between. CDR3 size: 16 residues. The TCR originated in a woman aged 40 to 50 in good health and CMV-seropositive. Source material: PBMCs. The chain recombines TRBV25-1 with TRBJ1-2; weak D call: TRBD1 (6 bases). The CDR3 region is CASSESGRGIHYGYTF. The CDR3 DNA is TGTGCCAGCAGTGAATCCGGCAGGGGTATACACTATGGCTACACCTTC.